The 28 T cell receptor beta chains below were found in one sample sequenced in a study of T cells in Graves' hyperthyroidism and ophthalmopathy. Regions amplified from RNA transcripts were the TCR beta CDR3 regions. The study used the HTBI primer set for a first-round RT-PCR of the TCR CDR3. TCRdb processed the multiplex PCR reads anew with MiXCR; each CDR3 protein has one entry. The table shows 300,000 to 450,000 distinct CDR3 sequences, with 25% occurring only once. The source material was blood. These receptors were obtained from a man aged 50-60 years with Graves' hyperthyroidism.

The chain is built from TRBV7-9 and TRBJ2-5; 8 bases are shared with TRBD1. CDR1 SEHNR and CDR2 FQNEAQ come from the germline V gene (reference sequence). The trim removed 4 bases at V and 2 bases at J, leaving 9 bases unmatched. The CDR3 covers 16 residues. The CDR3 DNA reads TGTGCCAGCAGCTCGAACCGACAGGGGACTCAAGAGACCCAGTACTTC. Protein: CASSSNRQGTQETQYF.

This sequence joins TRBV9 and TRBJ2-1; D possibly corresponds to TRBD1 (5 bases). This CDR3 is built from 17 residues. Germline V gene data show CDR1 as SGDLS and CDR2 as YYNGEE. V was trimmed by 4 bases and J by 5 bases, leaving 22 bases between them. The CDR3 sequence is CASSPSRATIPHNEQFF. CDR3 nucleotide sequence: TGTGCCAGCAGCCCGAGCAGGGCCACGATACCCCACAATGAGCAGTTCTTC.

This clonotype has at least ten counts. This CDR3 reads CASMEVTGKAYEQYF. CDR3 nucleotide sequence: TGTGCCAGCATGGAAGTTACGGGGAAGGCCTACGAGCAGTACTTC. The gene calls are TRBV2 and TRBJ2-7, with TRBD2 as a possible D gene (5 bases). Trimming took 7 bases from V and 2 from J, leaving 18 bases between them. The CDR3 has 15 amino acids. Germline loops: CDR1 SNHLY, CDR2 FYNNEI.

At least ten counts were recorded for this clonotype. The CDR3 is CSAGGNTEAFF. The CDR3 nucleotides are TGCAGTGCAGGAGGGAACACTGAAGCTTTCTTT. V usage is TRBV20-1 and J usage is TRBJ1-1; unclear D gene. The CDR3 sequence is 11 residues long. Germline CDR1 is DFQATT and CDR2 is SNEGSKA (reference sequence). Between the trimmed V and J ends, which lost 6 bases and 1 base, there was a span of 6 bases.

The chain joins TRBV20-1 to TRBJ2-7, with a tentative D call TRBD2 (6 bases). Trimming pared 6 bases from V and 6 bases from J, leaving 18 bases between. The CDR3 is made up of 13 amino acids. CDR1 is DFQATT, CDR2 SNEGSKA, per germline (reference sequence). The chain's CDR3 is CSASPTSWSEQYF. CDR3 nucleotide sequence: TGCAGTGCCTCCCCGACTAGTTGGAGCGAGCAGTACTTC.

A word on this clonotype: A single base separates this from a much larger clone, so it may be a read error. V usage is TRBV7-9 and J usage is TRBJ2-3, with TRBD2 identical over 8 bases. CDR1 is SEHNR and CDR2 is FQNEAQ in the germline V gene (reference sequence). This CDR3 region has 14 residues. The trim removed 6 bases at V and 5 bases at J, leaving 7 bases unmatched. This CDR3 reads CASRPGREGDTQYF. DNA of the CDR3: TGTGCCAGCAGGCCAGGCCGGGAGGGAGATACGCAGTATTTT. Full variable domain (outside the CDR3, taken from reference TRBV7-9 and TRBJ2-3): DTGVSQNPRHKITKRGQNVTFRCDPISEHNRLYWYRQTLGQGPEFLTYFQNEAQLEKSRLLSDRFSAERPKGSFSTLEIQRTEQGDSAMYLCASRPGREGDTQYFGPGTRLTVL.

The chain couples TRBV14 to TRBJ2-1, with 9 bases aligning to TRBD2. Germline V gene sequence: CDR1 SGHDN, CDR2 FVKESK. V trimming: 0 bases; J trimming: 7 bases; junction bases outside the gene matches: 7. The CDR3 has 16 residues. Here the CDR3 reads CASSQDGTSFLNEQFF. CDR3 nucleotides: TGTGCCAGCAGCCAAGATGGGACTAGCTTTTTGAATGAGCAGTTCTTC.

The chain uses TRBV2 and TRBJ2-3, with 7 nucleotides matching TRBD2. Trimming removed 4 bases from V and 3 bases from J; junction bases left unmatched: 1. The CDR3 spans 13 residues. Germline V lookup: CDR1 SNHLY, CDR2 FYNNEI. The CDR3 DNA follows: TGTGCCAGCAGTGCGGGGGGAACAGATACGCAGTATTTT. This translates into CASSAGGTDTQYF. Together with reference TRBV2 and TRBJ2-3, the CDR3 gives the full variable domain: EPEVTQTPSHQVTQMGQEVILRCVPISNHLYFYWYRQILGQKVEFLVSFYNNEISEKSEIFDDQFSVERPDGSNFTLKIRSTKLEDSAMYFCASSAGGTDTQYFGPGTRLTVL.

The sample holds a few counts of this clonotype. This sequence joins TRBV6-1 and TRBJ2-6; tentative D call: TRBD2 (6 bases). V lost 6 bases and J lost 1, with 10 bases in between. The CDR3 totals 15 residues. The germline gives CDR1 MNHNS, CDR2 SASEGT. CDR3 in amino acids: CASRPGESGANVLTF. The DNA of the CDR3 is TGTGCCAGCAGGCCGGGGGAATCTGGGGCCAACGTCCTGACTTTC.

The rearrangement links TRBV7-3 to TRBJ1-1; maybe TRBD1 (6 bases). Trimming took 0 bases from V and 9 from J, leaving 14 bases between them. This CDR3 is built from 14 residues. The germline gives CDR1 SGHTA, CDR2 FQGTGA. Here the CDR3 DNA reads TGTGCCAGCAGCTTAACCGGGGGCGCGACCCAAGCTTTCTTT. Translated, it gives CASSLTGGATQAFF.

The chain is built from TRBV7-9 and TRBJ2-2, with D perhaps given as TRBD1 or TRBD2 (8 bases each). Trimming took 8 bases from V and 6 from J, leaving 25 bases between them. Germline lookup yields CDR1 SEHNR and CDR2 FQNEAQ (reference sequence). This CDR3 region has 17 residues. Here the CDR3 reads CASGKQTSGQGAGELFF. CDR3 bases: TGTGCCAGCGGCAAACAAACTAGCGGACAGGGTGCCGGGGAGCTGTTTTTT. Looking up the rest from reference TRBV7-9 and TRBJ2-2 gives the full variable domain: DTGVSQNPRHKITKRGQNVTFRCDPISEHNRLYWYRQTLGQGPEFLTYFQNEAQLEKSRLLSDRFSAERPKGSFSTLEIQRTEQGDSAMYLCASGKQTSGQGAGELFFGEGSRLTVL.

The gene calls are TRBV5-1 and TRBJ2-1; D is unclear. Germline assignment: CDR1 SGHRS and CDR2 YFSETQ. This CDR3 comprises 15 residues. The V gene lost 2 bases and the J gene lost 0 bases, with 9 bases spanning the gap. Here the CDR3 DNA reads TGCGCCAGCAGCTTTGACACGAGCTCCTACAATGAGCAGTTCTTC. Amino acid sequence: CASSFDTSSYNEQFF.

This clonotype has a count of ten or more. This chain connects TRBV3-1 to TRBJ1-1; maybe TRBD1 (6 bases). Germline CDR1 LGHDT, CDR2 YNNKEL (reference sequence). With 1 base removed from V and 11 bases from J, the gap between germline ends came to 14 bases. This CDR3 spans 13 amino acids. The CDR3 DNA reads as TGTGCCAGCAGCCAAGCCTACAGGGATAAGGCTTTCTTT. Amino acid sequence: CASSQAYRDKAFF.

This clonotype has a count of ten or more. This chain joins TRBV5-1 and TRBJ1-2, with a weak D call TRBD1 (6 bases). Germline values: CDR1 SGHRS, CDR2 YFSETQ. This CDR3 has 13 amino acids. The V end lost 4 bases, the J end lost 4 bases, and 11 bases lay between the germline ends. The CDR3 nucleotides read TGCGCCAGCAGCCCACAGGGCACCTATGGCTACACCTTC. This encodes CASSPQGTYGYTF.

This clonotype was counted between two and nine times. The rearrangement links TRBV19 to TRBJ2-1; maybe TRBD1 (6 bases). The germline gives CDR1 LNHDA, CDR2 SQIVND (reference sequence). This CDR3 is 15 amino acids long. V lost 5 bases and J lost 8, with 19 bases in between. The chain's CDR3 is CASSVTGPGTDEQFF. The DNA for the CDR3 is TGTGCCAGTAGTGTTACAGGGCCCGGAACCGATGAGCAGTTCTTC.

This clonotype was counted only a few times. The gene calls are TRBV30 and TRBJ1-4; 7 bases are a match to TRBD1. CDR1 is GTSNPN, CDR2 SVGIG, per germline (reference sequence). The CDR3 is made up of 15 amino acids. V was pared by 4 bases and J by 10 bases, with 15 bases of the junction left unmatched. DNA for the CDR3: TGTGCCTGGAAAAGTCGGACAGGCCCTAATTCAAAACTGTTTTTT. Protein: CAWKSRTGPNSKLFF.

This clonotype was seen more than once but under ten times. Written as DNA, the CDR3 is TGCGCCAGCAGCTTACAGGGTGACAATGAGCAGTTCTTC. It is translated as CASSLQGDNEQFF. V usage is TRBV5-1 and J usage is TRBJ2-1; the D gene is possibly TRBD1 (6 bases). CDR3 length equals 13 residues. The germline gives CDR1 SGHRS, CDR2 YFSETQ. Trimming stripped 2 bases from V and 5 bases from J, with 8 bases between.

The chain is built from TRBV12-3 or TRBV12-4 and TRBJ2-2; no clear D. V gave up 6 bases and J gave up 6 bases, with 14 bases separating them. The CDR3 totals 14 residues. CDR3: CASRPRPNAGELFF. CDR3 bases: TGTGCCAGCAGACCCAGACCTAACGCCGGGGAGCTGTTTTTT.

CDR3 sequence: CAKKGQGDTGELFF. Written as DNA, the CDR3 is TGTGCCAAAAAGGGACAGGGAGACACCGGGGAGCTGTTTTTT. The chain couples TRBV2 to TRBJ2-2; 9 positions agree with TRBD1. V gave up 10 bases and J gave up 3 bases; unmatched junction bases: 6. The CDR3 has 14 residues. The germline CDR1 and CDR2 sequences are SNHLY and FYNNEI. The whole variable domain, remainder taken from reference TRBV2 and TRBJ2-2, is EPEVTQTPSHQVTQMGQEVILRCVPISNHLYFYWYRQILGQKVEFLVSFYNNEISEKSEIFDDQFSVERPDGSNFTLKIRSTKLEDSAMYFCAKKGQGDTGELFFGEGSRLTVL.

In its sample, this clonotype was seen many times. V usage is TRBV11-3 and J usage is TRBJ2-7; 11 bases are a match to TRBD2. V lost 1 base and J lost 7; bases outside the gene matches: 15. From germline, CDR1 is SGHNT and CDR2 YENEEA. The CDR3 runs 18 residues. CDR3 DNA: TGTGCCAGCAGCTTAGTTGGCCAGGGGGCACTAGCGGGGGAAGAGCAGTACTTC. Translated: CASSLVGQGALAGEEQYF.

This clonotype came up a few times. V usage is TRBV7-9 and J usage is TRBJ2-7; TRBD2 agrees at 7 bases. The CDR3 runs to 15 residues. The junction had 7 bases not matched to a gene; V was cut back by 5 bases and J by 0 bases. Germline V CDR1 and CDR2: SEHNR, FQNEAQ (reference sequence). CDR3 loop: CASSPIGEGSYEQYF. The DNA of the CDR3 is TGTGCCAGCAGCCCGATCGGGGAGGGCTCCTACGAGCAGTACTTC.

The V and J genes are TRBV20-1 and TRBJ2-1; TRBD2 matches 7 bases. V lost 0 bases, J lost 0 bases, and 5 bases stayed unmatched. Germline CDR1 DFQATT, CDR2 SNEGSKA (reference sequence). This CDR3 has 16 residues. The DNA for the CDR3 is TGCAGTGCTAGAGAGCCTAGCGGATTCTCCTACAATGAGCAGTTCTTC. Protein product: CSAREPSGFSYNEQFF.

The chain couples TRBV7-3 to TRBJ2-3, with 7 bases that match TRBD1. The ends lost 3 bases at V and 4 bases at J; junction bases unmatched: 4. This CDR3 is built from 14 residues. Germline CDR1 and CDR2: SGHTA and FQGTGA. The DNA of the CDR3 is TGTGCCAGCAGCTTGCCGGGACAGCCAGATACGCAGTATTTT. Its translation is CASSLPGQPDTQYF.

The rearrangement uses TRBV20-1 and TRBJ2-1; TRBD2 aligns across 8 bases. V was pared by 3 bases and J by 9 bases, with 4 bases of the junction left unmatched. Per germline, CDR1 DFQATT and CDR2 SNEGSKA (reference sequence). There are 12 residues in the CDR3. The CDR3, as DNA: TGCAGTGCTAGCGGGAGGGCCGGTGAGCAGTTCTTC. Translation: CSASGRAGEQFF.

V and J are TRBV7-3 and TRBJ2-1, with 9 positions matching TRBD1. The CDR3 length is 18 residues. The germline V gene encodes CDR1 SGHTA and CDR2 FQGTGA. After removal of 5 bases from V and 7 bases from J, the junction contained 18 bases not matched to a gene. The CDR3 nucleotides are TGTGCCAGCAGCCAAGGGGCCACCGGGACAGGGAAGGGGAATGAGCAGTTCTTC. Amino acids: CASSQGATGTGKGNEQFF.

This clonotype came up a few times. The rearrangement uses TRBV19 and TRBJ1-5, with 7 bases matching TRBD1. CDR1 is LNHDA and CDR2 is SQIVND in the germline V gene (reference sequence). The ends lost 6 bases at V and 7 bases at J; junction bases unmatched: 6. This CDR3 has 13 amino acids. This chain's CDR3 is CASRPGGRQPQHF. The CDR3 bases are TGTGCCAGTAGACCAGGGGGACGGCAGCCCCAGCATTTT.

This clonotype was found many times. The J gene is TRBJ2-3, the V gene TRBV20-1; D possibly corresponds to TRBD2 (6 bases). Per germline, CDR1 DFQATT and CDR2 SNEGSKA (reference sequence). Trimming cost V 1 base and J 7 bases, with 18 bases left between them. The CDR3 has 15 residues. In DNA, the CDR3 is TGCAGTGCTAGAGCGCGGGACCAACAAGCCTATACGCAGTATTTT. Its translation is CSARARDQQAYTQYF.

The CDR3 nucleotides read TGCGCCAGCACTATAGGGACAGGGCATCTCAACTATGGCTACACCTTC. It codes for CASTIGTGHLNYGYTF. The V gene is TRBV5-1, the J gene TRBJ1-2; TRBD1 aligns across 9 bases. With 6 bases clipped from V and 2 bases from J, the junction kept 11 bases outside the gene matches. Germline CDR1 reads SGHRS; CDR2 reads YFSETQ. CDR3 length equals 16 residues.